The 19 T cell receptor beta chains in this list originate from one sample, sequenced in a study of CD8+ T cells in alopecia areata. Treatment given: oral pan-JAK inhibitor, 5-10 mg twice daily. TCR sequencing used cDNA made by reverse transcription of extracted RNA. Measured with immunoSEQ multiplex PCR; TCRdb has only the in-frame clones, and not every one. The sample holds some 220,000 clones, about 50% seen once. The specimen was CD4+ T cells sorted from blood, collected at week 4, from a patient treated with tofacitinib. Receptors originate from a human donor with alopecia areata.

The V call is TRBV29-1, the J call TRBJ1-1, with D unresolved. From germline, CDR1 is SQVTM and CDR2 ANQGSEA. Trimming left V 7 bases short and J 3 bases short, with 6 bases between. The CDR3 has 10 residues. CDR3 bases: TGCAGCGCCCATCACACTGAAGCTTTCTTT. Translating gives CSAHHTEAFF.

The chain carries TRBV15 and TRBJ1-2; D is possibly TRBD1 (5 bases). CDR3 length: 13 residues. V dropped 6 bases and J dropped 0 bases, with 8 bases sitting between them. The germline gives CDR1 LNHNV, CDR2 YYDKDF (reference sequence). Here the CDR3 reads CATRATANYGYTF. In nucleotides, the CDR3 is TGTGCCACCAGAGCGACAGCTAACTATGGCTACACCTTC.

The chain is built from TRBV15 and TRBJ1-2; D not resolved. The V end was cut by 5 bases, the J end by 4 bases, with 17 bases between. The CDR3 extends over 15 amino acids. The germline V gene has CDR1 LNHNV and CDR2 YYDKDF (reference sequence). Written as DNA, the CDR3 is TGTGCCACCAGCCCAGTTGTACGAGGGAGCTATGGCTACACCTTC. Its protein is CATSPVVRGSYGYTF.

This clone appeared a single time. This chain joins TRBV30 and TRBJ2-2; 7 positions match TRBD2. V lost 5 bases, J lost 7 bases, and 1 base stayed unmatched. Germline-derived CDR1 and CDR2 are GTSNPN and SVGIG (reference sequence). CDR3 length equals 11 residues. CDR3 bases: TGTGCCTGGGCGGGGGACGGGGAGCTGTTTTTT. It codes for CAWAGDGELFF.

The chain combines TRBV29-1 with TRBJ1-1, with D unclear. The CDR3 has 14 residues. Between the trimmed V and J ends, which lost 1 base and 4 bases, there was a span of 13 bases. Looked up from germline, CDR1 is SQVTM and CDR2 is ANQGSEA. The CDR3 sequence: CSVEVPRLGTEAFF. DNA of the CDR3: TGCAGCGTTGAAGTCCCCCGCCTGGGCACTGAAGCTTTCTTT.

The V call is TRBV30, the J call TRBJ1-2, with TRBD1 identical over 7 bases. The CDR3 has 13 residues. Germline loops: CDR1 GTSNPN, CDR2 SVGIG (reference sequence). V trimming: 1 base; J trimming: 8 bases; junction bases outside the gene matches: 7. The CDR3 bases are TGTGCCTGGAGTGCCAACACAGGGGTGGGCTACACCTTC. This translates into CAWSANTGVGYTF.

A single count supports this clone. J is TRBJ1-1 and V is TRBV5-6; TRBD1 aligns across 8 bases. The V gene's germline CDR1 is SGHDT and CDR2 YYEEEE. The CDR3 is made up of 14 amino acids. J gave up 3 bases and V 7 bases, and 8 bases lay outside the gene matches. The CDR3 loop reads CASAYIQGDTEAFF. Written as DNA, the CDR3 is TGTGCCAGCGCATACATACAGGGGGACACTGAAGCTTTCTTT. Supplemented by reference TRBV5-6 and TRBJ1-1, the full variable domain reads DAGVTQSPTHLIKTRGQQVTLRCSPKSGHDTVSWYQQALGQGPQFIFQYYEEEERQRGNFPDRFSGHQFPNYSSELNVNALLLGDSALYLCASAYIQGDTEAFFGQGTRLTVV.

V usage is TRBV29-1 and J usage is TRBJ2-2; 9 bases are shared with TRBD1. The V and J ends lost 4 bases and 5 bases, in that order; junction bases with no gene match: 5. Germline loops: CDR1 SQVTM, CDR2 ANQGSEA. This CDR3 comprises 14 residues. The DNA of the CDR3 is TGCAGCGTTGCGGGGACAGGGCGTACCGGGGAGCTGTTTTTT. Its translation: CSVAGTGRTGELFF.

The CDR3 coding sequence is TGTGCCAGCAGCTTCCTAGACAGGCCCTACACCTTC. Translating gives CASSFLDRPYTF. V gene TRBV5-6 combines with J gene TRBJ1-2; TRBD1 might be the D (6 bases). The CDR3 runs to 12 residues. Trimming pared 2 bases from V and 10 bases from J, leaving 12 bases between. Per germline, CDR1 SGHDT and CDR2 YYEEEE.

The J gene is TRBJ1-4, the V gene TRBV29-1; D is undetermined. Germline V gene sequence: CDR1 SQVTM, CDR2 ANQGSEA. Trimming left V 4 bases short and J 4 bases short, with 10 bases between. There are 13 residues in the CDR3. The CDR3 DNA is TGCAGCGTTGGGATCAGACTTAATGAAAAACTGTTTTTT. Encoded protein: CSVGIRLNEKLFF.

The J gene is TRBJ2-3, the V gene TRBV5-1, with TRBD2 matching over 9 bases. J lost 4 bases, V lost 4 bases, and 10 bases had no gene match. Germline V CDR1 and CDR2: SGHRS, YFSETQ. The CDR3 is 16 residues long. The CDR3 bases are TGCGCCAGCAGCGCAACAGGCGGGGGGGCCGCAGATACGCAGTATTTT. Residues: CASSATGGGAADTQYF.

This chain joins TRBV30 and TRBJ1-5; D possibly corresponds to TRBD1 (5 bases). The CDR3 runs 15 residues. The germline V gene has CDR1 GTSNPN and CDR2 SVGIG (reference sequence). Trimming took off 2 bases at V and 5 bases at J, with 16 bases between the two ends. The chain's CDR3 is CAWSPSRENDQPQHF. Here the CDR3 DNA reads TGTGCCTGGAGTCCCTCCAGGGAGAACGATCAGCCCCAGCATTTT.

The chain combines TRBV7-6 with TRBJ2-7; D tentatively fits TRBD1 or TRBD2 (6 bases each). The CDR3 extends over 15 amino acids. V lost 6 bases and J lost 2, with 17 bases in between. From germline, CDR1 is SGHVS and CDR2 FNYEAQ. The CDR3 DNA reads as TGTGCCAGCAGTCCTCGCTCGGGGGCACCCTACGAGCAGTACTTC. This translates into CASSPRSGAPYEQYF.

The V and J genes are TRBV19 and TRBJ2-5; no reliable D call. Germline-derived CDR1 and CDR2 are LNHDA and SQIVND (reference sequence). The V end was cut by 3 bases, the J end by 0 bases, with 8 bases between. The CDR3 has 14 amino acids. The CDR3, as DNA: TGTGCCAGTAGTATTGGCCAGTACCAAGAGACCCAGTACTTC. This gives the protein CASSIGQYQETQYF. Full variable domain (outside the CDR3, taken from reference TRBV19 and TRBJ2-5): DGGITQSPKYLFRKEGQNVTLSCEQNLNHDAMYWYRQDPGQGLRLIYYSQIVNDFQKGDIAEGYSVSREKKESFPLTVTSAQKNPTAFYLCASSIGQYQETQYFGPGTRLLVL.

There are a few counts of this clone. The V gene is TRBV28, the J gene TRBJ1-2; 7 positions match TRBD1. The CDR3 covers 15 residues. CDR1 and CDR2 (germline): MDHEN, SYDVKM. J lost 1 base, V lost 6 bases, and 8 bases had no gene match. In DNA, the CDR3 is TGTGCCAGCAGCCGGGACAGACTCCTTAACTATGGCTACACCTTC. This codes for CASSRDRLLNYGYTF.

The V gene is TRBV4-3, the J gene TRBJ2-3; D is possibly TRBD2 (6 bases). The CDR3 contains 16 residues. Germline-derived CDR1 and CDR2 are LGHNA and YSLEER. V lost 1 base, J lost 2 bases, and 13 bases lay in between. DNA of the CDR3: TGCGCCAGCAGCCAAGGGGGGACTGCAAACACAGATACGCAGTATTTT. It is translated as CASSQGGTANTDTQYF.

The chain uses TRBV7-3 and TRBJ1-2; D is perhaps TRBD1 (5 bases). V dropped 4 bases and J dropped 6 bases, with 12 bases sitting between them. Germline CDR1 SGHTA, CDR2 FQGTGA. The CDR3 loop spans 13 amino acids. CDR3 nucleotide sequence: TGTGCCAGCAGCTCCAGAGGAGGGGATGGCTACACCTTC. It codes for CASSSRGGDGYTF. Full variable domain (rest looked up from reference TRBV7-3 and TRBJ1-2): GAGVSQTPSNKVTEKGKYVELRCDPISGHTALYWYRQSLGQGPEFLIYFQGTGAADDSGLPNDRFFAVRPEGSVSTLKIQRTERGDSAVYLCASSSRGGDGYTFGSGTRLTVV.

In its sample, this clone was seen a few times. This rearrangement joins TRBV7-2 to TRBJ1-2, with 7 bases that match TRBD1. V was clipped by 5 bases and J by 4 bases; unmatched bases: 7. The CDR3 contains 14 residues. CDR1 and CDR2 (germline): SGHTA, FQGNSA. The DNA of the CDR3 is TGTGCCAGCAGCCCGGGGACAGTCGGCTATGGCTACACCTTC. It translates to CASSPGTVGYGYTF. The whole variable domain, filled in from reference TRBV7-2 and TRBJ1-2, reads GAGVSQSPSNKVTEKGKDVELRCDPISGHTALYWYRQSLGQGLEFLIYFQGNSAPDKSGLPSDRFSAERTGGSVSTLTIQRTQQEDSAVYLCASSPGTVGYGYTFGSGTRLTVV.

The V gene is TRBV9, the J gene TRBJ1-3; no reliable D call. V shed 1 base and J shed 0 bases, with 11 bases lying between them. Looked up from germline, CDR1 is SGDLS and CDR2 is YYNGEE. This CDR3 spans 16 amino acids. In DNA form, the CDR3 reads TGTGCCAGCAGCGTATCTCCGGCGCACTCTGGAAACACCATATATTTT. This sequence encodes CASSVSPAHSGNTIYF.